This T cell receptor beta chain was obtained from a study of cytotoxic CD8 clonotypes in ibrutinib-treated CLL (dated by TCRdb to about 2021). About the full investigation: The cohort had 11 relapsed/refractory and 15 treatment-naive patients; 17 were IGHV unmutated. Partial responses were observed in 24 patients and complete responses in 2; after a median follow-up of about 69 months, remission was maintained in 14 patients and progression was observed in about twelve. Response samples were taken after a median of roughly a year on treatment, ranging from roughly 6 to 36 months. On average, each sample had some 260,000 productive templates and more than 85,000 productive rearrangements. Of the 85 to 95 participants in the trial, 25 to 30 had longitudinal samples available. Cryopreserved peripheral blood mononuclear cells were collected at three points: before therapy, at response, and at either sustained remission or disease progression. All remission and progressive disease samples were collected while patients were still receiving ibrutinib. Points the paper makes about the study in general: Public clonotypes were rare and either shrank or stayed stable during treatment, and the rise in clonality at ibrutinib response reflected expansion of private clonotypes. Sampling times were not matched between patients in sustained remission and patients whose disease was progressing, and lymph node repertoires were not examined. At baseline, clonality was higher than in age-matched healthy donors and showed a strong correlation with circulating CD8+ T-cell counts. At ibrutinib response clonality went up, during sustained remission it held steady, and at progression it dropped back toward baseline.

This clone was counted at least ten times. It has no known antigen specificity. Base quality data are lacking; no much larger clone is found one base away. The germline V gene yields SGHRS for CDR1 and YFSETQ for CDR2. V and J lose 4 bases and 2 bases, and a span of 12 bases separates them. From cysteine to phenylalanine, the CDR3 is 14 amino acids long. Left in the record is the CDR3 DNA by itself, 42 bases read in frame from the first base. Each clonotype received, on average, approximately 9.9x coverage in deep resolution sequencing performed on a MiSeq, where the target depth lay between 1 in 1 million and 1 in 200,000 T cells. TCR beta libraries were generated with the immunoSEQ hsTCRB Kit. From the authors' description of their analysis: ImmunoSEQ Data Assistant and ImmunoSEQ Analyzer were used for data analysis, and V, D and J genes were assigned according to IMGT definitions. Clonality, which ranges from 0 to 1, was calculated as one minus the normalized Shannon entropy of productive rearrangement frequencies. Only overrepresented clonotypes making up at least 0.05% of the repertoire of each patient were included in the public clonotype analysis. Thirteen age-matched healthy donor repertoires from immuneACCESS were used as controls for clonality. The table was pulled from immuneACCESS by TCRdb, which kept in-frame rearrangements only. Such tables lose some clones; where checked, under half of the loss comes from unresolved V genes, and the rest has no known cause. Clone size and V and J calls were adopted from that table, with D and trimming inferred from the DNA. The sample table records some 200,000 clones; about 75% of these occur just once. Of the sample, around 5.9% is held by the ten largest clones.

The intended sense of this specimen's time point label: about 11 months on ibrutinib. For TCR beta library preparation, approximately 1.9 micrograms of genomic DNA was extracted from cryopreserved PBMCs. High-throughput TCR beta sequencing was performed on longitudinal blood samples from CLL patients receiving ibrutinib monotherapy. The patients were enrolled in a single-center, open-label phase 2 trial of ibrutinib monotherapy. This chain is built from TRBV5-1 and TRBJ2-5; TRBD1 is a possible D gene, resting on 6 matching bases. This specimen was PBMCs, taken after 12 months of ibrutinib treatment. The clonotype originates from a human donor with chronic lymphocytic leukemia. The DNA sequence is TGCGCCAGCAGCCGCGGACAGCAGCAAGAGACCCAGTACTTC. Translation gives CASSRGQQQETQYF.